These T cell receptor beta chains were read from a single sample in a study of OX40 agonist ivuxolimab in advanced cancers. Using immunoSEQ multiplex PCR, the repertoire was profiled, and TCRdb retains in-frame clones only, with some absent. The sample yields 60,000 or so clones, around 93% seen once. The sample in question was CD4+ or CD8+ T cells sorted from blood, obtained in a trial of the OX40 agonist ivuxolimab. The receptors derive from an adult with an advanced solid tumor such as melanoma, head and neck, liver or kidney cancer. Each CDR3 is given with its conserved first and last residue. D genes are given only for firm matches. Only some rows state a clone size, as once, few, many or a class for expanded clones.

DNA: TGTGCCAGCAGCTTGGGGACAGGGAACACTGAAGCTTTCTTT; CDR3: CASSLGTGNTEAFF; V: TRBV7-8; J: TRBJ1-1; D: TRBD1; size: few
DNA: TGTGCCAGCAGTTTCTGGACCGGACTAAAAAACGAGCAGTACTTC; CDR3: CASSFWTGLKNEQYF; V: TRBV28; J: TRBJ2-7; D: NA; size: once
DNA: TGTGCCAGCCGCGGGGACTTGACTGTTACCTACAATGAGCAGTTCTTC; CDR3: CASRGDLTVTYNEQFF; V: TRBV7-2; J: TRBJ2-1; D: NA; size: NA
DNA: TGTGCCAGCAGCCATCCCATCGGGACTAGCGGTCAAAAATCCTACGAGCAGTACTTC; CDR3: CASSHPIGTSGQKSYEQYF; V: TRBV4-2; J: TRBJ2-7; D: TRBD2; size: NA
DNA: TGCGCCAGCAGCTCAATGGCGGGAGGCACCGGGGAGCTGTTTTTT; CDR3: CASSSMAGGTGELFF; V: TRBV4-3; J: TRBJ2-2; D: TRBD2; size: NA
DNA: TGTGCCAGCAGCTTAGACACCGGACACTTCTACAATGAGCAGTTCTTC; CDR3: CASSLDTGHFYNEQFF; V: TRBV7-2; J: TRBJ2-1; D: NA; size: NA
DNA: TGTGCCAGCAGCCAAGCCCGACGGGTTGACTCCTACGAGCAGTACTTC; CDR3: CASSQARRVDSYEQYF; V: TRBV14; J: TRBJ2-7; D: NA; size: NA
DNA: TGTGCCAGCAGCTTAGCAAGAGGGGGAGGAACTGAAGCTTTCTTT; CDR3: CASSLARGGGTEAFF; V: TRBV7-8; J: TRBJ1-1; D: NA; size: NA
DNA: TGCGCCAGCAGCCAAGACCCGCGCCCCGAGCAGTTCTTC; CDR3: CASSQDPRPEQFF; V: TRBV4-3; J: TRBJ2-1; D: NA; size: NA
DNA: TGCGCCAGCAGCCATCAGGGACTAGCGGCCCAAGAGACCCAGTACTTC; CDR3: CASSHQGLAAQETQYF; V: TRBV4-1; J: TRBJ2-5; D: TRBD2; size: NA
DNA: TGTGCCAGCATGCTACAGGGAAGTCGTAGTTACGAGCAGTACTTC; CDR3: CASMLQGSRSYEQYF; V: TRBV5-6; J: TRBJ2-7; D: NA; size: NA
DNA: TGTGCCAGCTCAGATACCGGGACAGAGCTCTACGAGCAGTACTTC; CDR3: CASSDTGTELYEQYF; V: TRBV18; J: TRBJ2-7; D: TRBD1; size: NA
DNA: TGTGCCAGTAGTATAAGACCCTACAATCAGCCCCAGCATTTT; CDR3: CASSIRPYNQPQHF; V: TRBV19; J: TRBJ1-5; D: NA; size: once
DNA: TGTGCCAGCAGCTTGGGACAGGCCCTCTATGGCTACACCTTC; CDR3: CASSLGQALYGYTF; V: TRBV5-6; J: TRBJ1-2; D: NA; size: NA
DNA: TGCGCCAGCAGACCTGGACAGGGGAACACTGAAGCTTTCTTT; CDR3: CASRPGQGNTEAFF; V: TRBV10-1; J: TRBJ1-1; D: TRBD1; size: NA
DNA: TGTGCCTGGAGTCCTACCCACCTGACAGGGGGCTATGGCTACACCTTC; CDR3: CAWSPTHLTGGYGYTF; V: TRBV30; J: TRBJ1-2; D: TRBD1; size: once
DNA: TGTGCCAGCAGCGATCCCCTCCTGGTAGCAAGTGAGCAGTTCTTC; CDR3: CASSDPLLVASEQFF; V: TRBV5-4; J: TRBJ2-1; D: NA; size: NA
DNA: TGTGCCAGCAGCTTAGTCCAGGGCGATTCTGAAGCTTTCTTT; CDR3: CASSLVQGDSEAFF; V: TRBV11-2; J: TRBJ1-1; D: NA; size: NA
DNA: TGTGCCAGCAGCTCGGTGACAGGGCCGTCCTATGGCTACACCTTC; CDR3: CASSSVTGPSYGYTF; V: TRBV13; J: TRBJ1-2; D: TRBD1; size: NA
DNA: TGTGCCAGCAGCGACCCTAAGGACACTGAAGCTTTCTTT; CDR3: CASSDPKDTEAFF; V: TRBV7-9; J: TRBJ1-1; D: NA; size: NA
DNA: TGTGCCATCAGGGGCCCGGGACAGGCCTACAATGAGCAGTTCTTC; CDR3: CAIRGPGQAYNEQFF; V: TRBV10-3; J: TRBJ2-1; D: TRBD1; size: NA
DNA: TGTGCCAGCAGTCCCTTCGCTCCCGGGACTAGCGCCAGGTACGAGCAGTACTTC; CDR3: CASSPFAPGTSARYEQYF; V: TRBV27; J: TRBJ2-7; D: TRBD2; size: once
DNA: TGTGCCAGCAGCTTAGGGGCCCTTGACACAGATACGCAGTATTTT; CDR3: CASSLGALDTDTQYF; V: TRBV7-2; J: TRBJ2-3; D: NA; size: NA
DNA: TGTGCCAGCAGACCCGTGGTCACAGATACGCAGTATTTT; CDR3: CASRPVVTDTQYF; V: TRBV6-6; J: TRBJ2-3; D: NA; size: NA
DNA: TGCGCCAGCAGCTTGGAGGCTAGCGGCGGGGGGCTGTTTTTT; CDR3: CASSLEASGGGLFF; V: TRBV5-1; J: TRBJ2-2; D: TRBD2; size: NA
DNA: TGCGCCAGCAGCCAAGCGGGAGGGGTCTCCTACGAGCAGTACTTC; CDR3: CASSQAGGVSYEQYF; V: TRBV4-1; J: TRBJ2-7; D: TRBD2; size: NA
DNA: TGTGCCAGCAGTTTAGGGCAGAACTATGGCTACACCTTC; CDR3: CASSLGQNYGYTF; V: TRBV27; J: TRBJ1-2; D: NA; size: NA
DNA: TGTGCCAGCAGCGATCAGCGGGACCCGACCTTTTCCTACAATGAGCAGTTCTTC; CDR3: CASSDQRDPTFSYNEQFF; V: TRBV9; J: TRBJ2-1; D: TRBD2; size: NA
DNA: TGCGCCAGCTCTAGCGGAGGGAGGTCAGATACGCAGTATTTT; CDR3: CASSSGGRSDTQYF; V: TRBV4-3; J: TRBJ2-3; D: TRBD2; size: NA
DNA: TGTGCCAGCAGCTCGACTAGCCTCTACGAGCAGTACTTC; CDR3: CASSSTSLYEQYF; V: TRBV5-6; J: TRBJ2-7; D: TRBD2; size: NA
DNA: TGTGCCAGCAGTTTAAGTGTCGGGGCACGGACTGAAGCTTTCTTT; CDR3: CASSLSVGARTEAFF; V: TRBV28; J: TRBJ1-1; D: NA; size: NA
DNA: TGTGCCAGCAGCCCCCGCAGGGGGTATGGGGAGACCCAGTACTTC; CDR3: CASSPRRGYGETQYF; V: TRBV9; J: TRBJ2-5; D: TRBD1; size: NA
DNA: TGTGCCAGCAGCCAAGATCAGGGTAACGTCGGTGATGGCTACACCTTC; CDR3: CASSQDQGNVGDGYTF; V: TRBV4-2; J: TRBJ1-2; D: NA; size: once
DNA: TGTGCTAGTGCCTCGGAGCTGTTTTTT; CDR3: CASASELFF; V: TRBV12-5; J: TRBJ2-2; D: NA; size: NA
DNA: TGTGCCAGCAGATCGACTAGCGGGATAGGGTACGAGCAGTACTTC; CDR3: CASRSTSGIGYEQYF; V: TRBV13; J: TRBJ2-7; D: TRBD2; size: NA
DNA: TGTGCCAGCAGCCCGCGGGACGGGGTAGCCTACGAGCAGTACTTC; CDR3: CASSPRDGVAYEQYF; V: TRBV7-2; J: TRBJ2-7; D: NA; size: NA
DNA: TGTGCCAGCAGTACGGGACAAGACAATGAGCAGTTCTTC; CDR3: CASSTGQDNEQFF; V: TRBV25-1; J: TRBJ2-1; D: NA; size: NA
DNA: TGTGCCAGCAGTCCATATAGCGGGGACTCCTACAATGAGCAGTTCTTC; CDR3: CASSPYSGDSYNEQFF; V: TRBV28; J: TRBJ2-1; D: TRBD2; size: NA
DNA: TGTGCCAGCAGTCCCCGCCTAGCGGGTCCCTACGAGCAGTACTTC; CDR3: CASSPRLAGPYEQYF; V: TRBV27; J: TRBJ2-7; D: TRBD2; size: NA
DNA: TGTGCCAGCAGCCGAGACAGCTACGAGCAGTACTTC; CDR3: CASSRDSYEQYF; V: TRBV6-6; J: TRBJ2-7; D: NA; size: NA
DNA: TGTGCCAGCAGCTTAGCGGGGAGTGAGCAGTTCTTC; CDR3: CASSLAGSEQFF; V: TRBV7-2; J: TRBJ2-1; D: NA; size: NA